This T cell receptor beta chain was documented in a study of regulatory T cells in long-lasting Graves disease. Whole-study results and caveats: Persistent cases favored TRBV28, TRBJ1-2 and TRBJ2-5.

Time point defined: persistent/refractory GD, antithyroid drugs over 5 years with positive TRAb. From PBMCs, RNA was extracted and then used to make the TCR library. The authors drew patients from an endocrinology department in Xi'an, China. Ten or more counts support this clonotype. Its cognate antigen is unknown. Researchers made TCR beta libraries by using iRepertoire HTBI primers and running Arm-PCR on CDR3 regions. Original processing methods: Samples collectively showed 62 TRBV and around 15 TRBJ segments. TCRdb fed the multiplex PCR reads into MiXCR, producing one record per CDR3 protein. Clone size and V and J calls follow TCRdb, not the original study. The table has around 460,000 distinct CDR3 sequences, roughly 21% seen once. CDR3 length: 14 amino acids. Germline V CDR1 and CDR2: SGHAT, FQNNGV. V was shortened by 5 bases and J by 0 bases, with 10 bases between the two germline ends.

The J gene is TRBJ1-1, the V gene TRBV11-2, with a possible D match to TRBD1 (5 bases). The specimen comprised peripheral blood mononuclear cells (PBMCs), sampled when the disease was refractory, from a patient treated with antithyroid drugs. The source of this sequence is a female donor with Graves disease. DNA of the CDR3: TGTGCCAGCAGCCAAGGACAATTGAACACTGAAGCTTTCTTT. This gives the protein CASSQGQLNTEAFF.